A selection of T cell receptor beta chains follows, all from one sample in a study of T cells after yellow fever vaccination. TCRdb re-derived calls from the 5' RACE reads in MiXCR, one entry per CDR3 protein. The sample consists of some 150,000 distinct CDR3 sequences, approximately 10% of them appearing once. The sequencing here drew on CD8+ T cells sorted from PBMCs, taken 15 days after the yellow fever booster vaccination. The receptors were gathered from a man aged 18 to 30 who received the YFV17D yellow fever vaccine. Both conserved end residues are part of each CDR3. D genes are given only for firm matches. Some rows mark clone size as missing; the rest say once, few, many or name a class of expanded clone.

CDR3nt: TGCAGTGCTGGAAGGGCCTACAATGAGCAGTTCTTC; CDR3aa: CSAGRAYNEQFF; j_gene: TRBJ2-1; abundance: few; d_gene: NA; v_gene: TRBV20-1
CDR3nt: TGTGCCAGCACCCTGGGGGGGGGCGGAGAGACCCAGTACTTC; CDR3aa: CASTLGGGGETQYF; j_gene: TRBJ2-5; abundance: NA; d_gene: NA; v_gene: TRBV12-3/TRBV12-4
CDR3nt: TGTGCCAGCAGTTTATTCAAGGGGACTAGCGGCGGAGATACGCAGTATTTT; CDR3aa: CASSLFKGTSGGDTQYF; j_gene: TRBJ2-3; abundance: few; d_gene: TRBD2; v_gene: TRBV27
CDR3nt: TGTGCCAAAGAGACCCAGTACTTC; CDR3aa: CAKETQYF; j_gene: TRBJ2-5; abundance: NA; d_gene: NA; v_gene: TRBV21-1
CDR3nt: TGTGCCAGCAGTTACCAGGGTACTGAGCAGTTCTTC; CDR3aa: CASSYQGTEQFF; j_gene: TRBJ2-1; abundance: NA; d_gene: NA; v_gene: TRBV6-5
CDR3nt: TGTGCCCGGCTGGGGGAGGACCAGGAGACCCAGTACTTC; CDR3aa: CARLGEDQETQYF; j_gene: TRBJ2-5; abundance: few; d_gene: NA; v_gene: TRBV6-2/TRBV6-3
CDR3nt: TGTGCCAGCACCAGGGACAGGGGGGACTTGAACACTGAAGCTTTCTTT; CDR3aa: CASTRDRGDLNTEAFF; j_gene: TRBJ1-1; abundance: few; d_gene: TRBD1; v_gene: TRBV27
CDR3nt: TGCGCCAGCAGCTTTTCGACAGGGCAAGAGACCCAGTACTTC; CDR3aa: CASSFSTGQETQYF; j_gene: TRBJ2-5; abundance: NA; d_gene: TRBD1; v_gene: TRBV5-1
CDR3nt: TGTGCCAGCAGCTTAGGTGGGCCAGCGAACACCGGGGAGCTGTTTTTT; CDR3aa: CASSLGGPANTGELFF; j_gene: TRBJ2-2; abundance: NA; d_gene: NA; v_gene: TRBV13
CDR3nt: TGTGCCACCCGGGACTGGCGGGGGGAGCTGTTTTTT; CDR3aa: CATRDWRGELFF; j_gene: TRBJ2-2; abundance: NA; d_gene: NA; v_gene: TRBV7-9
CDR3nt: TGTGCCAGCAGTTACGCCGCCAGGAACGTCCCTAACTATGGCTACACCTTC; CDR3aa: CASSYAARNVPNYGYTF; j_gene: TRBJ1-2; abundance: NA; d_gene: NA; v_gene: TRBV6-6
CDR3nt: TGTGCCAGCAGTTTAGTAGGAGGGAACACCGGGGAGCTGTTTTTT; CDR3aa: CASSLVGGNTGELFF; j_gene: TRBJ2-2; abundance: many; d_gene: NA; v_gene: TRBV12-3/TRBV12-4
CDR3nt: TGCGCCAGCAGCCATACCTTAGCGGGGGGGACGGCAGATACGCAGTATTTT; CDR3aa: CASSHTLAGGTADTQYF; j_gene: TRBJ2-3; abundance: few; d_gene: TRBD2; v_gene: TRBV4-1
CDR3nt: TGCAGCGTTGACACCAGCTACAATGAGCAGTTCTTC; CDR3aa: CSVDTSYNEQFF; j_gene: TRBJ2-1; abundance: many; d_gene: NA; v_gene: TRBV29-1
CDR3nt: TGTGCCAGCAGCTTGGGTCTAGGGACATACTCCTACAATGAGCAGTTCTTC; CDR3aa: CASSLGLGTYSYNEQFF; j_gene: TRBJ2-1; abundance: NA; d_gene: NA; v_gene: TRBV5-6
CDR3nt: TGCAGTGCCCTACAGGACAGGGCCTCCTACGAGCAGTACTTC; CDR3aa: CSALQDRASYEQYF; j_gene: TRBJ2-7; abundance: few; d_gene: TRBD1; v_gene: TRBV20-1
CDR3nt: TGCGCCAGCAGCTTGGACAGGGAACAACTCTCCTACAATGAGCAGTTCTTC; CDR3aa: CASSLDREQLSYNEQFF; j_gene: TRBJ2-1; abundance: few; d_gene: NA; v_gene: TRBV5-1
CDR3nt: TGTGCCAGCAGCTCCGGCGTAAGACAGGGGTACCAAGAGACCCAGTACTTC; CDR3aa: CASSSGVRQGYQETQYF; j_gene: TRBJ2-5; abundance: many; d_gene: TRBD1; v_gene: TRBV7-9
CDR3nt: TGTGCCAGCAGCCGCACAGATACGCAGTATTTT; CDR3aa: CASSRTDTQYF; j_gene: TRBJ2-3; abundance: many; d_gene: NA; v_gene: TRBV12-3/TRBV12-4
CDR3nt: TGTGCCAGCATCAGACAGGGGCTTAGCACAGATACGCAGTATTTT; CDR3aa: CASIRQGLSTDTQYF; j_gene: TRBJ2-3; abundance: once; d_gene: TRBD1; v_gene: TRBV6-1
CDR3nt: TGCAGTGCTAGAGATAGGGAACAGGGAGGAGAGACCCAGTACTTC; CDR3aa: CSARDREQGGETQYF; j_gene: TRBJ2-5; abundance: few; d_gene: NA; v_gene: TRBV20-1
CDR3nt: TGTGCCAGCAGTGACTCGATTATGGGAGTTTCTAGTACAGATACGCAGTATTTT; CDR3aa: CASSDSIMGVSSTDTQYF; j_gene: TRBJ2-3; abundance: NA; d_gene: NA; v_gene: TRBV6-4
CDR3nt: TGTGCCAGCAGCCCCGGACTAGCGGGGGCCCTATCCAGGGAGACCCAGTACTTC; CDR3aa: CASSPGLAGALSRETQYF; j_gene: TRBJ2-5; abundance: NA; d_gene: TRBD2; v_gene: TRBV14
CDR3nt: TGTGCCAGCACCCGAACAGGGTTGGGCACCGGGGAGCTGTTTTTT; CDR3aa: CASTRTGLGTGELFF; j_gene: TRBJ2-2; abundance: few; d_gene: NA; v_gene: TRBV11-2
CDR3nt: TGTGCCAGCAGCCAAGTCCTTAAGGGGGGAAAAGAGACCCAGTACTTC; CDR3aa: CASSQVLKGGKETQYF; j_gene: TRBJ2-5; abundance: few; d_gene: NA; v_gene: TRBV3-1
CDR3nt: TGTGCCAGCAGCCCGACCGGGACAGGGAAACCCAAGTTCTTC; CDR3aa: CASSPTGTGKPKFF; j_gene: TRBJ2-1; abundance: NA; d_gene: TRBD1; v_gene: TRBV9
CDR3nt: TGTGCCAGCAGCTACCCTAGGATGGGCCGTCTGAACACTGAAGCTTTCTTT; CDR3aa: CASSYPRMGRLNTEAFF; j_gene: TRBJ1-1; abundance: NA; d_gene: NA; v_gene: TRBV7-9
CDR3nt: TGTGCCACCAGCAGAGCTGGGGTCACCGGGGAGCTGTTTTTT; CDR3aa: CATSRAGVTGELFF; j_gene: TRBJ2-2; abundance: many; d_gene: NA; v_gene: TRBV15
CDR3nt: TGTGCCAGCAGTTACTCGGTCTCCTATAATTCACCCCTCCACTTT; CDR3aa: CASSYSVSYNSPLHF; j_gene: TRBJ1-6; abundance: few; d_gene: NA; v_gene: TRBV6-5
CDR3nt: TGCGCCAGCAGCTCTGCCCTTACAGGCAAGAGCACAGATACGCAGTATTTT; CDR3aa: CASSSALTGKSTDTQYF; j_gene: TRBJ2-3; abundance: few; d_gene: NA; v_gene: TRBV5-1
CDR3nt: TGTGCCAGCAGCTCCGACAGGGGGTTCTACGAGCAGTACTTC; CDR3aa: CASSSDRGFYEQYF; j_gene: TRBJ2-7; abundance: few; d_gene: TRBD1; v_gene: TRBV7-9
CDR3nt: TGCAGTGCTCCGGGGGAGGGCGGAGCCTACCCCACAGATACGCAGTATTTT; CDR3aa: CSAPGEGGAYPTDTQYF; j_gene: TRBJ2-3; abundance: few; d_gene: TRBD2; v_gene: TRBV20-1
CDR3nt: TGCAGCGTTGGTAGAAGACAGGGTTCCTACAATGAGCAGTTCTTC; CDR3aa: CSVGRRQGSYNEQFF; j_gene: TRBJ2-1; abundance: few; d_gene: TRBD1; v_gene: TRBV29-1
CDR3nt: TGTGCCAGCAGCCCCTCGAAGACTGAAGCTTTCTTT; CDR3aa: CASSPSKTEAFF; j_gene: TRBJ1-1; abundance: few; d_gene: NA; v_gene: TRBV6-2/TRBV6-3
CDR3nt: TGTGCCAGCAGCTTGTCCGGTAGCGCCAGCTACGAGCAGTACTTC; CDR3aa: CASSLSGSASYEQYF; j_gene: TRBJ2-7; abundance: few; d_gene: NA; v_gene: TRBV5-4
CDR3nt: TGTGCCAGCAGCCCATCCGGGACTAGTTCCTACGAGCAGTACTTC; CDR3aa: CASSPSGTSSYEQYF; j_gene: TRBJ2-7; abundance: NA; d_gene: TRBD2; v_gene: TRBV9
CDR3nt: TGTGCCAGCAGCTTAGCGGGAGGAGGGAGCCGGAACACTGAAGCTTTCTTT; CDR3aa: CASSLAGGGSRNTEAFF; j_gene: TRBJ1-1; abundance: few; d_gene: NA; v_gene: TRBV7-8
CDR3nt: TGTGCCAGCAGTCCCCTCCGGGGAATTTTGAATTCACCCCTCCACTTT; CDR3aa: CASSPLRGILNSPLHF; j_gene: TRBJ1-6; abundance: few; d_gene: NA; v_gene: TRBV28
CDR3nt: TGTGCCAGCACCTACGGCAGTAGCACAGATACGCAGTATTTT; CDR3aa: CASTYGSSTDTQYF; j_gene: TRBJ2-3; abundance: NA; d_gene: NA; v_gene: TRBV6-2/TRBV6-3
CDR3nt: TGTGCCAGCAGTCACAGGGGACATGAGCAGTTCTTC; CDR3aa: CASSHRGHEQFF; j_gene: TRBJ2-1; abundance: few; d_gene: TRBD1; v_gene: TRBV6-5
CDR3nt: TGTGCCAGCAGCTTAGCGTCTAGCGGGGGATTCACAGATACGCAGTATTTT; CDR3aa: CASSLASSGGFTDTQYF; j_gene: TRBJ2-3; abundance: NA; d_gene: TRBD2; v_gene: TRBV5-4
CDR3nt: TGTGCCAGCAGCCAAGACAGGGGAACGGATGGCTACACCTTC; CDR3aa: CASSQDRGTDGYTF; j_gene: TRBJ1-2; abundance: NA; d_gene: NA; v_gene: TRBV3-1
CDR3nt: TGTGCCAGCAGTCCTAACTGGGACAATGAGCAGTTCTTC; CDR3aa: CASSPNWDNEQFF; j_gene: TRBJ2-1; abundance: NA; d_gene: NA; v_gene: TRBV6-5
CDR3nt: TGTGCCAGCAGTCCACCGATTCTAGCGGGGGACCTCCGGAAGACCCAGTACTTC; CDR3aa: CASSPPILAGDLRKTQYF; j_gene: TRBJ2-5; abundance: NA; d_gene: TRBD2; v_gene: TRBV7-9
CDR3nt: TGTGCCAGCAGTGAAGCAGAAGGGACCCAAGAGACCCAGTACTTC; CDR3aa: CASSEAEGTQETQYF; j_gene: TRBJ2-5; abundance: many; d_gene: NA; v_gene: TRBV6-1
CDR3nt: TGCGCCAGCAGCTTGCCCACAGGGTATAACACCGGGGAGCTGTTTTTT; CDR3aa: CASSLPTGYNTGELFF; j_gene: TRBJ2-2; abundance: few; d_gene: NA; v_gene: TRBV5-1
CDR3nt: TGCGCCAGCAGCGCCTCTAGCGCCCGTTGGATCGAGCAGTACTTC; CDR3aa: CASSASSARWIEQYF; j_gene: TRBJ2-7; abundance: many; d_gene: NA; v_gene: TRBV5-1
CDR3nt: TGTGCCAGCAGTTTAGCCGGAGGGACCGATATCTCCTACGAGCAGTACTTC; CDR3aa: CASSLAGGTDISYEQYF; j_gene: TRBJ2-7; abundance: many; d_gene: NA; v_gene: TRBV12-3/TRBV12-4
CDR3nt: TGCGCCAGCAGCCGGGGGGATACTTCCAATCAGCCCCAGCATTTT; CDR3aa: CASSRGDTSNQPQHF; j_gene: TRBJ1-5; abundance: few; d_gene: NA; v_gene: TRBV5-1
CDR3nt: TGTGCCATCAGTGAGGAGGGGGGTGCCAATTCACCCCTCCACTTT; CDR3aa: CAISEEGGANSPLHF; j_gene: TRBJ1-6; abundance: NA; d_gene: NA; v_gene: TRBV10-3
CDR3nt: TGTGCCAGCAGCTCCAGACAGGGCAGAAATTCACCCCTCCACTTT; CDR3aa: CASSSRQGRNSPLHF; j_gene: TRBJ1-6; abundance: few; d_gene: TRBD1; v_gene: TRBV7-2
CDR3nt: TGTGCCAGCAGCCAGTACACAGGGAGATCTTCACCCCTCCACTTT; CDR3aa: CASSQYTGRSSPLHF; j_gene: TRBJ1-6; abundance: many; d_gene: NA; v_gene: TRBV6-5
CDR3nt: TGTGCCTGGAGTGTACTTGGAAAAACCATATATTTT; CDR3aa: CAWSVLGKTIYF; j_gene: TRBJ1-3; abundance: once; d_gene: NA; v_gene: TRBV30